These T cell receptor beta chains were read from a single sample in a study of blood T cell repertoires in COVID-19. Clones were sequenced by immunoSEQ multiplex PCR, and TCRdb holds only the in-frame ones, with some missing. The sample has around 480,000 clones; about 91% are singletons. Sequenced input: peripheral blood. These receptors all come from a woman aged 50 to 65 with COVID-19, enrolled during active disease. The CDR3 runs from the conserved cysteine through the conserved F or W. Each record gives: clone size, V gene, J gene, D gene, CDR3 protein, CDR3 DNA. D genes are given only for firm matches. The size entry is marked missing in some rows and otherwise reads once, few, many or a size class.

-	TRBV6-5	TRBJ2-3	TRBD2	CASRGTNTDTQYF	TGTGCCAGCAGAGGGACTAACACAGATACGCAGTATTTT
-	TRBV18	TRBJ1-5	TRBD1	CASSPTGGPFINQPQHF	TGTGCCAGCTCACCCACAGGGGGCCCATTCATCAATCAGCCCCAGCATTTT
-	TRBV27	TRBJ1-2	-	CASGLGVRYGYTF	TGTGCCAGCGGACTTGGAGTCCGCTATGGCTACACCTTC
-	TRBV7-9	TRBJ1-1	-	CASSLERSEAFF	TGTGCCAGCAGCTTAGAGCGATCTGAAGCTTTCTTT
-	TRBV6-5	TRBJ2-1	-	CASRQSGQNEQFF	TGTGCCAGCAGGCAATCCGGACAGAATGAGCAGTTCTTC
-	TRBV7-8	TRBJ2-7	-	CASSPREFPYEQYF	TGTGCCAGCAGCCCACGGGAGTTTCCCTACGAGCAGTACTTC
-	TRBV11-2	TRBJ2-7	-	CASKGGGAGEQYF	TGTGCCAGCAAAGGAGGGGGGGCGGGCGAGCAGTACTTC
-	TRBV5-4	TRBJ2-1	TRBD1	CASSSDRGPYNEQFF	TGTGCCAGCAGCTCGGACAGGGGACCTTACAATGAGCAGTTCTTC
-	TRBV5-4	TRBJ1-4	-	CASSRGVTNEKLFF	TGTGCCAGCAGCCGGGGGGTAACTAATGAAAAACTGTTTTTT
-	TRBV2	TRBJ1-2	-	CASSDQQGGNYGYTF	TGTGCCAGCAGCGATCAACAGGGCGGTAACTATGGCTACACCTTC
-	TRBV5-4	TRBJ2-3	TRBD2	CASSLDLTSGGTDTQYF	TGTGCCAGCAGCTTGGACCTGACTAGCGGGGGCACAGATACGCAGTATTTT
-	TRBV28	TRBJ1-1	TRBD1	CASSLSRTGWAEAFF	TGTGCCAGCAGCCTTAGCAGGACAGGGTGGGCTGAAGCTTTCTTT
few	TRBV5-1	TRBJ1-1	-	CASSLQPEDTEAFF	TGCGCCAGCAGCTTACAACCCGAGGACACTGAAGCTTTCTTT
few	TRBV29-1	TRBJ1-1	-	CSVGNREGEAFF	TGCAGCGTTGGAAACAGGGAGGGTGAAGCTTTCTTT
-	TRBV28	TRBJ1-1	-	CASSGTEAFF	TGTGCCAGCTCAGGGACTGAAGCTTTCTTT
-	TRBV18	TRBJ2-7	TRBD1	CASSPDRGDEQYF	TGTGCCAGCTCACCGGACAGGGGCGACGAGCAGTACTTC
-	TRBV28	TRBJ1-2	-	CASSTSQGGAYGYTF	TGTGCCAGCAGCACCTCACAGGGAGGGGCCTATGGCTACACCTTC
once	TRBV18	TRBJ1-3	-	CASSPQVQGWNTIYF	TGTGCCAGCTCACCACAGGTACAGGGATGGAACACCATATATTTT
-	TRBV28	TRBJ1-3	-	CASIDWGVGGNTIYF	TGTGCCAGCATCGACTGGGGGGTAGGTGGAAACACCATATATTTT
-	TRBV10-2	TRBJ1-1	-	CASSDWGLRTEAFF	TGCGCCAGCAGTGATTGGGGGCTAAGGACTGAAGCTTTCTTT
-	TRBV5-6	TRBJ1-2	-	CASSLLRGGLGGYTF	TGTGCCAGCAGCTTATTGCGCGGGGGGCTCGGTGGCTACACCTTC
-	TRBV5-1	TRBJ2-5	-	CASSFSLGGTQYF	TGCGCCAGCAGCTTTTCTCTCGGGGGGACCCAGTACTTC
-	TRBV27	TRBJ2-7	-	CASSRRGSYEQYF	TGTGCCAGCAGTCGACGGGGGAGCTACGAGCAGTACTTC
-	TRBV6-5	TRBJ1-1	TRBD1	CASTTGGWVTEAFF	TGTGCCAGCACGACAGGGGGATGGGTCACTGAAGCTTTCTTT
-	TRBV5-1	TRBJ1-2	-	CASSLEDTWIYGYTF	TGCGCCAGCAGCTTGGAGGACACATGGATATATGGCTACACCTTC
-	TRBV9	TRBJ2-1	TRBD1	CASSSIGGHNEQFF	TGTGCCAGCAGCTCTATAGGGGGCCACAATGAGCAGTTCTTC
few	TRBV12-5	TRBJ1-6	TRBD1	CASGSGQPGGSPLHF	TGTGCTAGTGGTTCGGGACAGCCGGGCGGTTCACCCCTCCACTTT
-	TRBV5-1	TRBJ2-3	-	CASSLGTQWDTQYF	TGCGCCAGCAGCTTGGGGACTCAGTGGGATACGCAGTATTTT
-	TRBV30	TRBJ1-5	-	CAWSITGRDQPQHF	TGTGCCTGGAGCATCACGGGTCGAGATCAGCCCCAGCATTTT
-	TRBV14	TRBJ2-7	-	CASSQAGVLNEQYF	TGTGCCAGCAGCCAAGCAGGGGTTCTCAACGAGCAGTACTTC
-	TRBV12-3/TRBV12-4	TRBJ1-5	-	CASSLGKYQPQHF	TGTGCCAGCAGTTTAGGTAAATATCAGCCCCAGCATTTT
-	TRBV18	TRBJ2-6	-	CASSPRETGLSGANVLTF	TGTGCCAGCTCACCACGTGAGACAGGCCTCTCTGGGGCCAACGTCCTGACTTTC
-	TRBV29-1	TRBJ1-4	-	CSVATGTRDEKLFF	TGCAGCGTGGCGACCGGGACAAGAGATGAAAAACTGTTTTTT
-	TRBV12-3/TRBV12-4	TRBJ1-1	-	CASSLTGNTEAFF	TGTGCCAGCAGTCTCACAGGGAACACTGAAGCTTTCTTT
-	TRBV4-1	TRBJ2-1	-	CASSPNRGVTFSYNEQFF	TGCGCCAGCAGCCCCAACCGCGGGGTCACCTTCTCCTACAATGAGCAGTTCTTC
-	TRBV5-4	TRBJ1-2	-	CASSLVTANYGYTF	TGTGCCAGCAGCTTGGTGACAGCTAACTATGGCTACACCTTC
-	TRBV19	TRBJ1-2	TRBD1	CASSIGQGAYGYTF	TGTGCCAGTAGTATCGGACAGGGGGCATATGGCTACACCTTC
-	TRBV5-4	TRBJ1-5	-	CASSLNGEGQPQHF	TGTGCCAGCAGCCTAAATGGGGAGGGGCAGCCCCAGCATTTT
-	TRBV27	TRBJ2-1	TRBD1	CASIDRGPYNEQFF	TGTGCCAGCATCGACAGGGGCCCTTACAATGAGCAGTTCTTC
-	TRBV7-3	TRBJ2-1	-	CASANSSYNEQFF	TGTGCCAGCGCAAACAGCTCCTACAATGAGCAGTTCTTC
-	TRBV19	TRBJ2-2	-	CASSPRHTGELFF	TGTGCCAGTAGTCCTAGACACACCGGGGAGCTGTTTTTT
-	TRBV11-1	TRBJ2-2	TRBD1	CASSPPGGSGGELFF	TGTGCCAGCAGCCCCCCAGGGGGCAGTGGCGGGGAGCTGTTTTTT
-	TRBV25-1	TRBJ1-2	TRBD1	CASSDVNRDSAGVGGYTF	TGTGCCAGCAGTGACGTCAACCGGGACAGCGCAGGGGTGGGTGGCTACACCTTC
-	TRBV7-7	TRBJ2-3	-	CASSLSRGSTDTQYF	TGTGCCAGCAGCTTATCCAGGGGAAGCACAGATACGCAGTATTTT
once	TRBV7-9	TRBJ1-1	-	CASSLQKQGRAFF	TGTGCCAGCAGCTTACAAAAACAGGGTAGGGCTTTCTTT
-	TRBV19	TRBJ2-2	TRBD1	CASMLGQGNTGELFF	TGTGCCAGTATGTTGGGACAGGGGAACACCGGGGAGCTGTTTTTT
-	TRBV3-1/TRBV3-2	TRBJ2-7	-	CASSQESYEQYF	TGTGCCAGCAGCCAAGAGTCGTACGAGCAGTACTTC
-	TRBV6-5	TRBJ1-3	TRBD1	CASRRSTGGGNTIYF	TGTGCCAGCAGACGATCTACAGGGGGTGGAAACACCATATATTTT
-	TRBV18	TRBJ2-1	-	CASSDQAIKFF	TGTGCCAGCTCAGACCAGGCTATCAAGTTCTTC
-	TRBV7-2	TRBJ1-2	-	CASNNPGNGYTF	TGTGCCAGCAACAATCCGGGGAATGGCTACACCTTC
-	TRBV28	TRBJ2-5	-	CASSRPKDTQETQYF	TGTGCCAGCAGCCGACCAAAGGACACCCAAGAGACCCAGTACTTC
once	TRBV3-1/TRBV3-2	TRBJ1-1	-	CASSQAEGQAFF	TGTGCCAGCAGCCAAGCGGAGGGTCAGGCTTTCTTT
-	TRBV27	TRBJ2-7	-	CASSLYREAYEQYF	TGTGCCAGCAGTTTGTACAGGGAAGCCTACGAGCAGTACTTC
-	TRBV19	TRBJ1-1	TRBD1	CASSIVDRGTEAFF	TGTGCCAGTAGTATTGTGGACAGGGGCACTGAAGCTTTCTTT
-	TRBV12-3/TRBV12-4	TRBJ2-7	-	CASSDRNEQYF	TGTGCCAGCAGTGACAGAAACGAGCAGTACTTC